This passage covers 5 T cell receptor beta chains from one sample sequenced in a study of blood T cell repertoires in COVID-19. Sequenced by immunoSEQ multiplex PCR; TCRdb stores in-frame clones only, minus some. This repertoire shows tens of thousands of clones, approximately 85% found once; its top ten account for more than 10%. The sequenced material came from peripheral blood. These receptors all stem from a human donor in a cohort sampled during active COVID-19.

This chain links TRBV29-1 with TRBJ2-1; TRBD1 agrees at 9 bases. The CDR3 has 15 amino acids. From germline, CDR1 is SQVTM and CDR2 ANQGSEA. Germline trimming cut 3 bases from V and 0 bases from J; bases unmatched to any gene: 3. CDR3 region: CSVDPGQGSYNEQFF. Written as DNA, the CDR3 is TGCAGCGTTGACCCGGGACAGGGCTCCTACAATGAGCAGTTCTTC.

This chain uses TRBV5-1 with TRBJ1-4; D remains ambiguous. V was pared by 0 bases and J by 8 bases, with 14 bases between. The CDR3 is 15 residues long. Germline CDR1 and CDR2: SGHRS and YFSETQ. CDR3: CASSLEEDLQEKLFF. For the CDR3, the DNA is TGCGCCAGCAGCTTGGAGGAGGATCTTCAGGAAAAACTGTTTTTT.

The rearrangement links TRBV5-1 to TRBJ2-1, with D tentatively TRBD2 (6 bases). V dropped 3 bases and J dropped 1 base, with 23 bases sitting between them. Germline V lookup: CDR1 SGHRS, CDR2 YFSETQ. The CDR3 has 19 amino acids. The CDR3 DNA sequence: TGCGCCAGCAGCTCCCTAGGTGAGATGGGACTGGCTTCCTACAATGAGCAGTTCTTC. Translating it yields CASSSLGEMGLASYNEQFF. The full variable domain, with the rest looked up from reference TRBV5-1 and TRBJ2-1, is KAGVTQTPRYLIKTRGQQVTLSCSPISGHRSVSWYQQTPGQGLQFLFEYFSETQRNKGNFPGRFSGRQFSNSRSEMNVSTLELGDSALYLCASSSLGEMGLASYNEQFFGPGTRLTVL.

The chain recombines TRBV23-1 with TRBJ2-7; D uncertain. TRBV23-1 is placed among ORFs of uncertain function. There are 13 residues in the CDR3. V gave up 6 bases and J gave up 3 bases, with 12 bases separating them. The CDR3 nucleotides are TGCGCCAGCAGCCAGCTGGGCAGCTACGAGCAGTACTTC. Translation: CASSQLGSYEQYF.

J is TRBJ1-2 and V is TRBV9; D is perhaps TRBD1 (5 bases). The CDR3 spans 13 residues. Germline CDR1 SGDLS, CDR2 YYNGEE. V lost 10 bases and J lost 2, with 15 bases in between. The CDR3 bases are TGTGCCTCGGGGGAGGGCCCCAACTATGGCTACACCTTC. Its protein is CASGEGPNYGYTF.